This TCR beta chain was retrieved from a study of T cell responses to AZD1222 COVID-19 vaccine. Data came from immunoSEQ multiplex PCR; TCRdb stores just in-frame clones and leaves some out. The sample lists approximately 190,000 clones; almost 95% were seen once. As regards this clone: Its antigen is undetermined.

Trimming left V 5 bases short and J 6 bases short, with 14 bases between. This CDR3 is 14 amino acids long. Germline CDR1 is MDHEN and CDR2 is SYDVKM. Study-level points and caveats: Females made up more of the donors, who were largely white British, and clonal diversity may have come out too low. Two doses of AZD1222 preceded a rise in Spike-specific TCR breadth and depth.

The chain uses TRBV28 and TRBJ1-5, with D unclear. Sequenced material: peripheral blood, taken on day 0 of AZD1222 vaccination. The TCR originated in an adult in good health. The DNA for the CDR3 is TGTGCCAGCAGTATAGCCCCCCTGGGTCAGCCCCAGCATTTT. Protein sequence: CASSIAPLGQPQHF.